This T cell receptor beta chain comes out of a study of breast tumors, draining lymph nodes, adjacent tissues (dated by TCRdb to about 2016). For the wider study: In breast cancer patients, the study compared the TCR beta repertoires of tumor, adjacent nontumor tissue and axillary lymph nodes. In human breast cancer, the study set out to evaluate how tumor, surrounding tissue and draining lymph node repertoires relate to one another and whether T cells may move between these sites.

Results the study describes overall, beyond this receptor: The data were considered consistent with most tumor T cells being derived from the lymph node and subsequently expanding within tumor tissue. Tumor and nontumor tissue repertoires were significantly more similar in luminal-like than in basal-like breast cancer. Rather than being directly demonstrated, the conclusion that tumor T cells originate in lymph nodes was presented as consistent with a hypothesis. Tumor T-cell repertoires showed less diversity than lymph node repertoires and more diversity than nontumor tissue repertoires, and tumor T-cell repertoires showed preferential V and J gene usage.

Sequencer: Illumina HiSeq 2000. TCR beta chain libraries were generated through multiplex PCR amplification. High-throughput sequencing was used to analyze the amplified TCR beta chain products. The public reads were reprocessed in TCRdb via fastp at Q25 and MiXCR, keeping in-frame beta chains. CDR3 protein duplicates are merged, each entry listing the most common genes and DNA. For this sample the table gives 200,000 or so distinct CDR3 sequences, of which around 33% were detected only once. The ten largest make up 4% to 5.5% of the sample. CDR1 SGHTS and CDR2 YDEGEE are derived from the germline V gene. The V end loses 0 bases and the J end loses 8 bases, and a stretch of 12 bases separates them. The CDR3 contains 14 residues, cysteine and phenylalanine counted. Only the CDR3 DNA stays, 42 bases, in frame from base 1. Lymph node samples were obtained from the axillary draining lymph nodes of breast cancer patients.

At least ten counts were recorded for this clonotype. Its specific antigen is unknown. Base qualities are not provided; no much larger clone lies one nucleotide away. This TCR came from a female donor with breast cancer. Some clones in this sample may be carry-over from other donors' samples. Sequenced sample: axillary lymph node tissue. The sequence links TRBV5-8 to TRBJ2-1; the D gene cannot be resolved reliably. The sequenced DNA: TGTGCCAGCAGCTTGGCTTTTAGGGCGGATGAGCAGTTCTTC. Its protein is CASSLAFRADEQFF.